This T cell receptor (beta chain) was captured by sequencing in a study of CD8 T cells in Susac syndrome. Study at large: When blood was drawn, the patients with Susac syndrome were therapy-naive, on corticosteroids, or on intravenous immunoglobulin alone. Study findings and constraints: Acknowledgment was made by the study that its TCR sequencing and HLA analysis involved a relatively small number of individuals.

RNA totalling about 0.5 to 1 ug underwent reverse transcription with random hexamers. Each CDR3 protein is one row after TCRdb ran MiXCR on the immunoSEQ multiplex PCR reads. Of under 200,000 distinct CDR3 sequences detected, 90% to 96% appear once; the ten largest clones hold 0.12%. As to this clonotype: Its antigen is undetermined.

CDR1 and CDR2 from the germline V gene are SGHDN and FVKESK. V lost 0 bases and J 5 bases, leaving 8 bases between the germline ends. This CDR3 has 14 residues. This TCR was sampled from a human donor with Susac syndrome. The sample consisted of CD4+ T cells from PBMCs. The chain combines TRBV14 with TRBJ1-5; D call uncertain. The CDR3 region has the DNA TGTGCCAGCAGCCAAGATCGGGGAGATCAGCCCCAGCATTTT. It encodes CASSQDRGDQPQHF. The full variable domain, completed using reference TRBV14 and TRBJ1-5, is EAGVTQFPSHSVIEKGQTVTLRCDPISGHDNLYWYRRVMGKEIKFLLHFVKESKQDESGMPNNRFLAERTGGTYSTLKVQPAELEDSGVYFCASSQDRGDQPQHFGDGTRLSIL.